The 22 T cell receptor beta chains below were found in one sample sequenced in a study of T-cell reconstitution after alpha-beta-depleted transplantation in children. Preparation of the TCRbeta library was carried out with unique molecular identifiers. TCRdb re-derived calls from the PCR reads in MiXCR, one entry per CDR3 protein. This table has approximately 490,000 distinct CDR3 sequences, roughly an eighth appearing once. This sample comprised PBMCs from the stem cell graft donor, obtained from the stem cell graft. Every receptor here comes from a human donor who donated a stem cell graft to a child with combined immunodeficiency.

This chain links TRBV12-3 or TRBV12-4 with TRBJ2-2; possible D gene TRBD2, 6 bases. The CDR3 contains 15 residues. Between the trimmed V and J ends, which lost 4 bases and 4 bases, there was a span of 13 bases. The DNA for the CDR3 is TGTGCCAGCAGTTCTCCGGGACTTTTCACCGGGGAGCTGTTTTTT. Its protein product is CASSSPGLFTGELFF.

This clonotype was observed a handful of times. Written as DNA, the CDR3 is TGCGCCAGCAGCCGAGGGACAGCAAACCTCTCTGGGGCCAACGTCCTGACTTTC. It specifies CASSRGTANLSGANVLTF. The J gene is TRBJ2-6, the V gene TRBV5-1, with TRBD1 matching 7 bases. The length of the CDR3 is 18 residues. With 4 bases clipped from V and 0 bases from J, the junction kept 10 bases outside the gene matches. CDR1 SGHRS and CDR2 YFSETQ come from the germline V gene.

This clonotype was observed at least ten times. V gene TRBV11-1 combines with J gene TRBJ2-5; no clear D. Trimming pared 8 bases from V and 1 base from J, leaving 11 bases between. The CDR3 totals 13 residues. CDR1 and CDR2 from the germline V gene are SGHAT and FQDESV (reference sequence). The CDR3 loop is CASGSDLQETQYF. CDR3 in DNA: TGTGCCAGCGGATCCGACCTCCAAGAGACCCAGTACTTC.

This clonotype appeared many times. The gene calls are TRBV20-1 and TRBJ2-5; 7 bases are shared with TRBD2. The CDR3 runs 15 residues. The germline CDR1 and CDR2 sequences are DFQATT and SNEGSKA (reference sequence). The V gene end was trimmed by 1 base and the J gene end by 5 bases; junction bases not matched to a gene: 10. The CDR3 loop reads CSARVTSVGGETQYF. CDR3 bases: TGCAGTGCTAGAGTTACTAGCGTAGGAGGGGAGACCCAGTACTTC.

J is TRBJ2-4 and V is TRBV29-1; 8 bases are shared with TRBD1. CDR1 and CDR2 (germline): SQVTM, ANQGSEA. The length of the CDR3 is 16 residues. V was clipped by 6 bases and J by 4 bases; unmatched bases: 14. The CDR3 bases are TGCAGCGTCCCCGCTCGGACAGGGACCGAAAAAAACATTCAGTACTTC. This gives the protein CSVPARTGTEKNIQYF.

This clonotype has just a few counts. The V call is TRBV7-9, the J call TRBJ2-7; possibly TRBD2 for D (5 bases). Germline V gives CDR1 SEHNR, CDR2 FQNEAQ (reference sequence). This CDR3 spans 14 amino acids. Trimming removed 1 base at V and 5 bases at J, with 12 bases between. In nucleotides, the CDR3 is TGTGCCAGCAGCTTAGATCTACGGGGTGACGAGCAGTACTTC. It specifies CASSLDLRGDEQYF.

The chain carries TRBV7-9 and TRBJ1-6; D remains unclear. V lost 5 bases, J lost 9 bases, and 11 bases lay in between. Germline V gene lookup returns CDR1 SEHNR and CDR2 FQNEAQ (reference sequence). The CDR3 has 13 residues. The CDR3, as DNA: TGTGCCAGCAGCCTAGACGGTTTTTCACCCCTCCACTTT. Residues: CASSLDGFSPLHF.

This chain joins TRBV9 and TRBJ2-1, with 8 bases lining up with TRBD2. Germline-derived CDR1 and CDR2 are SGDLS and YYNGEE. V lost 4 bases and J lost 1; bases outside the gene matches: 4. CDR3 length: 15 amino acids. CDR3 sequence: CASSNSGTSYNEQFF. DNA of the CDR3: TGTGCCAGCAGCAATAGCGGGACATCCTACAATGAGCAGTTCTTC.

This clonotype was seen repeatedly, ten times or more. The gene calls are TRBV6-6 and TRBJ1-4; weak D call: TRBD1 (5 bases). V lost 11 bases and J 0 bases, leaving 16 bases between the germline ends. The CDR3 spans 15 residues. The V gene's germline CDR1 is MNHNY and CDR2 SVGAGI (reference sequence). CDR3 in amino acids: CAAATELTTNEKLFF. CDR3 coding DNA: TGTGCCGCCGCGACAGAGCTGACAACTAATGAAAAACTGTTTTTT.

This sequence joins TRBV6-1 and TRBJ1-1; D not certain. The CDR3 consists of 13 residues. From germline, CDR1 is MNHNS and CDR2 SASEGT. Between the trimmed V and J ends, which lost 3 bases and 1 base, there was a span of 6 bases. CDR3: CASSDEGNTEAFF. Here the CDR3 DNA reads TGTGCCAGCAGTGATGAGGGGAACACTGAAGCTTTCTTT.

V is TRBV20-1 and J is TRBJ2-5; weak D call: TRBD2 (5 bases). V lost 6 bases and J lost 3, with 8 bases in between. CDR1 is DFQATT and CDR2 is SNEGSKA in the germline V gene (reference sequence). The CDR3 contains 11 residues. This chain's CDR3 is CSAGAEETQYF. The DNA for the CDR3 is TGCAGTGCAGGAGCGGAAGAGACCCAGTACTTC.

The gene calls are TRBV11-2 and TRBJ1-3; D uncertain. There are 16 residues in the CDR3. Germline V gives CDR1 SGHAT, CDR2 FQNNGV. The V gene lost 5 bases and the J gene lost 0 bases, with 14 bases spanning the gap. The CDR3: CASSALGPYSGNTIYF. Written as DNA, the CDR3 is TGTGCCAGCAGCGCCTTAGGGCCCTACTCTGGAAACACCATATATTTT.

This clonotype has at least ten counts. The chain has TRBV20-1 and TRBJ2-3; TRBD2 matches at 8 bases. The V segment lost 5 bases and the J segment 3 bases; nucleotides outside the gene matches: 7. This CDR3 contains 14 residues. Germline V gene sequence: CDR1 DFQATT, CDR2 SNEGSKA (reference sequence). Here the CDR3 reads CSAPFPSGTDTQYF. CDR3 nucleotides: TGCAGTGCTCCCTTCCCTAGCGGGACAGATACGCAGTATTTT.

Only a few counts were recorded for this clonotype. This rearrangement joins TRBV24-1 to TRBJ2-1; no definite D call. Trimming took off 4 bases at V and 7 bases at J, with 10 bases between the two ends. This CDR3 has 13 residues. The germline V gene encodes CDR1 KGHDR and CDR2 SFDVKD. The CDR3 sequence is CATSETTWNEQFF. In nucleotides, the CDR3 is TGTGCCACCAGTGAAACGACGTGGAATGAGCAGTTCTTC.

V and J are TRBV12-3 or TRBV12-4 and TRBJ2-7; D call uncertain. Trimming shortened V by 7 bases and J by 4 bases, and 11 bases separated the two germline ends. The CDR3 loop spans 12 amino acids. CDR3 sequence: CASTPSGYEQYF. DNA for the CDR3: TGTGCCAGCACTCCCTCAGGATACGAGCAGTACTTC.

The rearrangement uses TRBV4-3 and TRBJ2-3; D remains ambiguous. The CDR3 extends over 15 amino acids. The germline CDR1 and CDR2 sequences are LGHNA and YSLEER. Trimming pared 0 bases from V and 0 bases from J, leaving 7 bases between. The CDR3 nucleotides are TGCGCCAGCAGCCAAGACAGCCCTAGCACAGATACGCAGTATTTT. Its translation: CASSQDSPSTDTQYF.

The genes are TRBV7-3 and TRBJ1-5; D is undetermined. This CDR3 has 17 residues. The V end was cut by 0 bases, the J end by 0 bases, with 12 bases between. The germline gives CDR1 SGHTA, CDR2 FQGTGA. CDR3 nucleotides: TGTGCCAGCAGCTTAACGCCCCGGGGAAATAGCAATCAGCCCCAGCATTTT. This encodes CASSLTPRGNSNQPQHF.

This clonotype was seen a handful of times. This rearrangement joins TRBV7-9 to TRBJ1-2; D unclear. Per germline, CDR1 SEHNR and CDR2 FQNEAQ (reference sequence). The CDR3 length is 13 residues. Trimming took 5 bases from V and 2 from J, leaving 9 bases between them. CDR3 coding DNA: TGTGCCAGCAGCCACCGAGCAAACTATGGCTACACCTTC. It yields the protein CASSHRANYGYTF.

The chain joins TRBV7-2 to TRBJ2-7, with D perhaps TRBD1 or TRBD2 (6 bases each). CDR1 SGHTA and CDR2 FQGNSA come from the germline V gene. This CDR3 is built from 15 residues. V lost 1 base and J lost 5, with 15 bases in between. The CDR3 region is CASSLDRRGEHEQYF. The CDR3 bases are TGTGCCAGCAGCTTAGATAGAAGGGGGGAACACGAGCAGTACTTC.

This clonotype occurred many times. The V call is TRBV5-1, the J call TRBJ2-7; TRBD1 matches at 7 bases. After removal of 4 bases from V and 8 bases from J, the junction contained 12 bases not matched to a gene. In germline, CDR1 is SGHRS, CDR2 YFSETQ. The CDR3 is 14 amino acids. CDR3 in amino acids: CASSHDRDGVKQYF. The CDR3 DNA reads TGCGCCAGCAGCCACGACAGGGACGGGGTTAAGCAGTACTTC.

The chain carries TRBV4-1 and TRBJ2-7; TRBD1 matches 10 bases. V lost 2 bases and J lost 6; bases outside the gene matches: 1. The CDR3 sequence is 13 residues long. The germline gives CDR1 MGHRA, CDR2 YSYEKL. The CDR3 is CASSQWTGGEQYF. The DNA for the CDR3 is TGCGCCAGCAGCCAATGGACAGGGGGCGAGCAGTACTTC.

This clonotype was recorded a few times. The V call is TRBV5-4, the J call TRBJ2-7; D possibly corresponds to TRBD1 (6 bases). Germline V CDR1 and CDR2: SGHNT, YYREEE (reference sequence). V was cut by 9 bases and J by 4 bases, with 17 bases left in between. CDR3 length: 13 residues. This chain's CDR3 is CATQQGIRYEQYF. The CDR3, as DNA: TGTGCCACCCAACAGGGAATTAGGTACGAGCAGTACTTC.